This TCR beta chain was identified during a study of immune characterization of retroperitoneal liposarcoma. With 5 bases removed from V and 1 base from J, the gap between germline ends came to 9 bases. The germline gives CDR1 MNHNS, CDR2 SASEGT. The CDR3 is made up of 14 amino acids. TCRdb itself ran the PCR reads through MiXCR, one entry per CDR3 protein. The sample consists of some 3,000 distinct CDR3 sequences, 46% of them appearing once. This clonotype was sampled from a male donor with retroperitoneal liposarcoma. Sequencing was carried out using tumor tissue. V and J are TRBV6-1 and TRBJ1-3; D is ambiguous. The CDR3 nucleotides are TGTGCCAGCAGTACCCCGCAGTCTGGAAACACCATATATTTT. Protein: CASSTPQSGNTIYF.